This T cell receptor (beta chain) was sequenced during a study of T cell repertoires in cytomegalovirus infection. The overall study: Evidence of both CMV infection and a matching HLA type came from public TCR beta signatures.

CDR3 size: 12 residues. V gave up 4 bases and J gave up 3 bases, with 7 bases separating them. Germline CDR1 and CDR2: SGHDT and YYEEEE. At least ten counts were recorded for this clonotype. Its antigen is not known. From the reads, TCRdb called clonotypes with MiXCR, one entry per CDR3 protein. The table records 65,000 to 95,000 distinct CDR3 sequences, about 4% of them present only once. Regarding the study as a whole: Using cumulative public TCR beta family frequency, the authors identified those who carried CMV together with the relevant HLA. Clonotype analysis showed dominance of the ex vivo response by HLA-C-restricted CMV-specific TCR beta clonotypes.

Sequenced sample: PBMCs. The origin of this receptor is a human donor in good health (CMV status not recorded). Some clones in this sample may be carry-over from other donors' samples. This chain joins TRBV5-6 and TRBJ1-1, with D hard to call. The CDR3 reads CASSVADTEAFF. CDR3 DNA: TGTGCCAGCAGCGTAGCCGACACTGAAGCTTTCTTT.